This TCR beta chain came from a study of T cell repertoires in cytomegalovirus infection. The CDR3 extends over 15 amino acids. From germline, CDR1 is SGDLS and CDR2 YYNGEE. V lost 0 bases and J lost 0, with 9 bases in between. TCRdb reprocessed the reads with MiXCR, giving one entry per CDR3 protein. The data hold fewer than 250,000 distinct CDR3 sequences, with approximately 13% observed a single time. The clonotype comes from a human donor in good health (CMV status not recorded). Some clones in this sample may be carry-over from other donors' samples. Sequences were obtained from PBMCs. The chain links TRBV9 to TRBJ1-1, with D possibly matching TRBD1 (5 bases). CDR3 protein: CASSVARDLNTEAFF. The CDR3 nucleotides are TGTGCCAGCAGCGTAGCCCGGGACTTGAACACTGAAGCTTTCTTT.